One and the same sample provided the 20 T cell receptor beta chains below, sequenced in a study of cytomegalovirus exposure and HLA in healthy donors. Use of 60 Vbeta and 13 Jbeta primers characterized the PCR. TCRdb's table, derived via immunoSEQ multiplex PCR, lists solely in-frame clones and lacks some. In the table there are under 100,000 clones, less than 75% of which are singletons. The source material was PBMCs. The source is a woman in her 30s in good health and CMV-seropositive.

This rearrangement joins TRBV11-2 to TRBJ2-1; D gene ambiguous. Germline lookup yields CDR1 SGHAT and CDR2 FQNNGV. V was trimmed by 5 bases and J by 6 bases, leaving 5 bases between them. The CDR3 loop spans 11 amino acids. CDR3 bases: TGTGCCAGCAGCCCGCGCAATGAGCAGTTCTTC. Protein: CASSPRNEQFF. Full variable domain (remainder filled in from reference TRBV11-2 and TRBJ2-1): EAGVAQSPRYKIIEKRQSVAFWCNPISGHATLYWYQQILGQGPKLLIQFQNNGVVDDSQLPKDRFSAERLKGVDSTLKIQPAKLEDSAVYLCASSPRNEQFFGPGTRLTVL.

The chain is built from TRBV19 and TRBJ2-7; TRBD2 matches 9 bases. After removal of 5 bases from V and 1 base from J, the junction contained 3 bases not matched to a gene. The CDR3 has 14 amino acids. The germline CDR1 and CDR2 sequences are LNHDA and SQIVND (reference sequence). CDR3 sequence (DNA): TGTGCCAGTAGTGCGCGGGAGGGGTCCTACGAGCAGTACTTC. Residues: CASSAREGSYEQYF.

This chain connects TRBV10-3 to TRBJ2-1; no clear D. V was trimmed by 10 bases and J by 3 bases, leaving 16 bases between them. The germline CDR1 and CDR2 sequences are ENHRY and SYGVKD. The CDR3 is 14 residues long. The CDR3 reads CATTQSFGYNEQFF. CDR3 nucleotides: TGTGCCACTACCCAATCATTCGGCTACAATGAGCAGTTCTTC.

V and J are TRBV19 and TRBJ1-3; TRBD1 agrees at 7 bases. This CDR3 has 15 amino acids. J lost 2 bases, V lost 6 bases, and 7 bases had no gene match. The V gene's germline CDR1 is LNHDA and CDR2 SQIVND (reference sequence). In DNA form, the CDR3 reads TGTGCCAGTAGATCGACAGGGATCGCTGGAAACACCATATATTTT. It encodes CASRSTGIAGNTIYF.

The chain is built from TRBV9 and TRBJ1-2; 7 bases are shared with TRBD1. J lost 2 bases, V lost 3 bases, and 4 bases had no gene match. The CDR3 runs to 14 residues. In germline, CDR1 is SGDLS, CDR2 YYNGEE. The CDR3 sequence: CASSGQTGNYGYTF. The CDR3 nucleotides read TGTGCCAGCAGCGGCCAGACAGGGAACTATGGCTACACCTTC. The complete variable domain, with remaining parts taken from reference TRBV9 and TRBJ1-2, reads DSGVTQTPKHLITATGQRVTLRCSPRSGDLSVYWYQQSLDQGLQFLIQYYNGEERAKGNILERFSAQQFPDLHSELNLSSLELGDSALYFCASSGQTGNYGYTFGSGTRLTVV.

This chain connects TRBV6-1 to TRBJ1-1, with TRBD1 identical over 7 bases. The CDR3 has 14 amino acids. The germline V gene encodes CDR1 MNHNS and CDR2 SASEGT. Trimming cost V 8 bases and J 2 bases; bases outside gene matches: 8. The CDR3 sequence: CASGARDSNTEAFF. In DNA form, the CDR3 reads TGTGCCAGCGGGGCCCGGGACAGTAACACTGAAGCTTTCTTT.

The J gene is TRBJ1-1, the V gene TRBV6-6; D is unresolved. Looked up from germline, CDR1 is MNHNY and CDR2 is SVGAGI (reference sequence). This CDR3 has 14 amino acids. The V and J ends lost 8 bases and 4 bases respectively, with 17 bases between them. CDR3 coding DNA: TGTGCCAGCCGTTCTGGCGTCCCAGGCACTGAAGCTTTCTTT. It encodes CASRSGVPGTEAFF.

V gene TRBV6-5 combines with J gene TRBJ2-5, with D hard to call. Between the trimmed V and J ends, which lost 6 bases and 4 bases, there was a span of 15 bases. In germline, CDR1 is MNHEY, CDR2 SVGAGI. The CDR3 has 14 amino acids. The CDR3 sequence: CASSPRGPAETQYF. The CDR3 nucleotides read TGTGCCAGCAGCCCTCGTGGGCCGGCAGAGACCCAGTACTTC.

The table lists this clone with a few counts. The chain combines TRBV11-1 with TRBJ1-1; a possible D gene is TRBD1 (6 bases). The CDR3 extends over 13 amino acids. With 4 bases removed from V and 5 bases from J, the gap between germline ends came to 11 bases. CDR1 and CDR2 (germline): SGHAT, FQDESV (reference sequence). The CDR3 loop reads CASSSFDRTEAFF. CDR3 DNA: TGTGCCAGCAGCTCCTTCGACAGGACTGAAGCTTTCTTT.

The chain employs TRBV5-1 and TRBJ2-3; D gene uncertain. Germline CDR1 is SGHRS and CDR2 is YFSETQ. The CDR3 length is 14 residues. Trimming left V 3 bases short and J 3 bases short, with 11 bases between. The CDR3 region is CASSSTMRTDTQYF. For the CDR3, the DNA is TGCGCCAGCAGCTCCACCATGCGGACAGATACGCAGTATTTT.

The chain joins TRBV12-5 to TRBJ1-1; 8 bases match TRBD1. The CDR3 runs 15 residues. J lost 4 bases, V lost 5 bases, and 9 bases had no gene match. Germline V lookup: CDR1 LGHNT, CDR2 FRNRAP. CDR3 loop: CASGADQGALTEAFF. The CDR3 DNA follows: TGTGCTAGTGGTGCTGACCAGGGGGCACTCACTGAAGCTTTCTTT.

The rearrangement joins TRBV6-1 to TRBJ1-4, with TRBD1 identical over 8 bases. The CDR3 consists of 14 residues. The germline V gene has CDR1 MNHNS and CDR2 SASEGT. With 4 bases clipped from V and 5 bases from J, the junction kept 3 bases outside the gene matches. The CDR3 bases are TGTGCCAGCAGTGCCGACAGGGGAAATGAAAAACTGTTTTTT. Its protein product is CASSADRGNEKLFF.

This chain links TRBV2 with TRBJ2-7; 11 bases are a match to TRBD2. Germline lookup yields CDR1 SNHLY and CDR2 FYNNEI. This CDR3 contains 14 residues. With 5 bases clipped from V and 3 bases from J, the junction kept 3 bases outside the gene matches. CDR3 sequence (DNA): TGTGCCAGCAGTCAAACTAGCGGGGGCTACGAGCAGTACTTC. It translates to CASSQTSGGYEQYF. Full variable domain (missing parts from reference TRBV2 and TRBJ2-7): EPEVTQTPSHQVTQMGQEVILRCVPISNHLYFYWYRQILGQKVEFLVSFYNNEISEKSEIFDDQFSVERPDGSNFTLKIRSTKLEDSAMYFCASSQTSGGYEQYFGPGTRLTVT.

The rearrangement uses TRBV9 and TRBJ1-1, with 8 positions matching TRBD1. Germline CDR1 and CDR2: SGDLS and YYNGEE. This CDR3 has 13 residues. The V segment lost 4 bases and the J segment 4 bases; nucleotides outside the gene matches: 3. In nucleotides, the CDR3 is TGTGCCAGCAGCACTACAGGGGGCACTGAAGCTTTCTTT. It translates to CASSTTGGTEAFF.

This rearrangement joins TRBV19 to TRBJ2-1, with 11 positions matching TRBD2. The CDR3 runs to 17 residues. The V and J ends lost 4 bases and 3 bases, in that order; junction bases with no gene match: 8. CDR1 is LNHDA and CDR2 is SQIVND in the germline V gene (reference sequence). CDR3 nucleotides: TGTGCCAGTAGTAGGGCTAGCGGGGGGTTCCTCTACAATGAGCAGTTCTTC. Its protein product is CASSRASGGFLYNEQFF.

This clone has a handful of counts. The V and J genes are TRBV6-1 and TRBJ2-5; TRBD2 might be the D (7 bases). Germline values: CDR1 MNHNS, CDR2 SASEGT. This CDR3 has 16 amino acids. Trimming shortened V by 2 bases and J by 6 bases, and 19 bases separated the two germline ends. CDR3 amino acids: CASSERSRGGSKTQYF. CDR3 bases: TGTGCCAGCAGTGAACGCTCTAGGGGGGGGTCTAAGACCCAGTACTTC.

This sequence joins TRBV7-2 and TRBJ2-5; perhaps TRBD2 as D (7 bases). The CDR3 length is 14 residues. Germline V gene data show CDR1 as SGHTA and CDR2 as FQGNSA. The V gene lost 3 bases and the J gene lost 5 bases, with 13 bases spanning the gap. CDR3 loop: CASSLWGGGETQYF. For the CDR3, the DNA is TGTGCCAGCAGCTTGTGGGGGGGCGGGGAGACCCAGTACTTC.

The gene calls are TRBV28 and TRBJ1-5, with 10 bases identical to TRBD1. Germline V gene data show CDR1 as MDHEN and CDR2 as SYDVKM. Trimming cost V 7 bases and J 1 base; bases outside gene matches: 16. The CDR3 runs to 19 residues. CDR3 DNA: TGTGCCAGCATCCCAAGTCCGGGACAGGGGATGGAAAGCAATCAGCCCCAGCATTTT. It is translated as CASIPSPGQGMESNQPQHF.

The rearrangement links TRBV27 to TRBJ2-1; a weak D match, TRBD2 (6 bases). With 4 bases removed from V and 4 bases from J, the gap between germline ends came to 11 bases. Germline V lookup: CDR1 MNHEY, CDR2 SMNVEV (reference sequence). The CDR3 is 14 residues long. The CDR3 DNA reads as TGTGCCAGCAGTTCCGGGACTCAGTACAATGAGCAGTTCTTC. Translation: CASSSGTQYNEQFF.

This clone appeared a few times. The chain couples TRBV9 to TRBJ1-2; 7 nucleotides agree with TRBD1. The CDR3 has 16 residues. CDR1 and CDR2 from the germline V gene are SGDLS and YYNGEE. Germline trimming cut 3 bases from V and 7 bases from J; bases unmatched to any gene: 15. The CDR3 nucleotides are TGTGCCAGCAGCGAGCGTCCCCTCGGGGACAGTAGTGGCTACACCTTC. Translation gives CASSERPLGDSSGYTF.